Here is one T cell receptor (beta chain) with its context. No antigen is known for it. At one end, the junction sequence differs from germline, possibly due to a read error. CDR3 length: 15 residues. The germline V gene has CDR1 SSHAT and CDR2 FNYEAQ (reference sequence). TCRdb itself ran the RT-PCR reads through MiXCR, one entry per CDR3 protein. The sample lists hundreds of thousands of distinct CDR3 sequences, around 16% seen once, with roughly 11% in the top ten. The sample comes from a study of response to subunit inactivated influenza vaccine. Findings and limits, study-wide: After each seasonal influenza vaccination, few new T cells are recruited, the authors suggested.

This chain uses TRBV7-7 with TRBJ2-7, with a weak D call TRBD1 (5 bases). This sequence originates from a man aged 45-60 years who received an inactivated influenza vaccine. The specimen was PBMCs from blood, collected approximately 12 days after vaccination. CDR3 amino acids: CASSPLQGVEYEQYF. The CDR3 bases are TGTGCTAGCAGCCCCCTACAAGGGGTCGAGTACGAGCAGTACTTC.